The clone carrying this T cell receptor beta chain has at least ten counts. What it binds is unknown. In making TCR cDNA, 5'RACE template switching added a universal primer site and UMIs to it. TCRdb ran MiXCR on the 5' RACE reads and lists one entry per CDR3 protein. The data show more than 95,000 distinct CDR3 sequences, 7.4% seen once. This sample is part of a study of T cells after yellow fever vaccination. Study-wide results and caveats: Bulk-population clonotypes that are abundant could appear as contaminants in FACS-sorted repertoires.

The source of this sequence is a man between 18 and 29 years old who received the YFV17D yellow fever vaccine. Sequencing used CD4+ T cells sorted from PBMCs, obtained 10 to 11 days after the first yellow fever vaccination.

The DNA for the CDR3 is TGCGCCAGCAGCTTGGCAGGACAGGGGGCGAGAGTTCGCACAGATACGCAGTATTTT. Translated: CASSLAGQGARVRTDTQYF. This chain connects TRBV5-1 to TRBJ2-3; TRBD1 matches 11 bases. The CDR3 totals 19 residues. V lost 0 bases to trimming and J lost 1 base; unmatched junction nucleotides: 10. CDR1 and CDR2 (germline): SGHRS, YFSETQ.